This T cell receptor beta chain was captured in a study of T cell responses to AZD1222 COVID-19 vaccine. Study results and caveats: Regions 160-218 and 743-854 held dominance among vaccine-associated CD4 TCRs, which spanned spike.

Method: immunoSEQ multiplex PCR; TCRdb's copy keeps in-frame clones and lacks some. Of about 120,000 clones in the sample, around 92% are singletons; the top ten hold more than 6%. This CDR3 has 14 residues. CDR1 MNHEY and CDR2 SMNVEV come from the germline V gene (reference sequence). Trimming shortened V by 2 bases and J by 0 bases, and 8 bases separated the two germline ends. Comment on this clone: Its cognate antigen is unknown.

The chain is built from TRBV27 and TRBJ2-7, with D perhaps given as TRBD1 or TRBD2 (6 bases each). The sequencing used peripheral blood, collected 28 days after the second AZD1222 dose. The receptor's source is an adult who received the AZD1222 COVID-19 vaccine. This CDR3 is CASSLEGGSYEQYF. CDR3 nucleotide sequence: TGTGCCAGCAGTTTAGAGGGGGGCTCCTACGAGCAGTACTTC.